This TCR beta chain originates from a study of PD-L1 blockade in urothelial cancer. About the research overall: About 85% of the 29 patients were men whose urothelial cancer was bladder-origin.

Time point here: pretreatment peripheral blood. Here immunoSEQ multiplex PCR was the method, and the copy in TCRdb shows in-frame clones only, minus some. The table records some 53,000 clones, around 74% of them present only once. Trimming cost V 3 bases and J 12 bases; bases outside gene matches: 9. CDR1 and CDR2 (germline): SGHKS, YYEKEE (reference sequence). This CDR3 is 13 amino acids long. The receptor was isolated from a man between 65 and 85 years old with urothelial cancer. This specimen was PBMCs, taken around atezolizumab (anti-PD-L1) treatment. V usage is TRBV5-5 and J usage is TRBJ1-3; 7 nucleotides agree with TRBD1. CDR3 protein: CASSYTTGTDIYF. CDR3 sequence (DNA): TGTGCCAGCAGCTACACGACAGGGACGGACATATATTTT.